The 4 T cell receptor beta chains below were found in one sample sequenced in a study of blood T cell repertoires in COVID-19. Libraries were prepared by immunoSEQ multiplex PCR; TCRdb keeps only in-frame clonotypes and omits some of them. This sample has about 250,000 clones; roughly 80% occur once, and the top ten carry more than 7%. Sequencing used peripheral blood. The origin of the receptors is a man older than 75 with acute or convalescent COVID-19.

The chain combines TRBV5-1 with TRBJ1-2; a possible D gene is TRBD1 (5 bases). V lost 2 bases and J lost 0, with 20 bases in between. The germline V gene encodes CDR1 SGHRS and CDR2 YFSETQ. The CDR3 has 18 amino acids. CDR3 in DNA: TGCGCCAGCAGCTTCCTCCCGGCAGGGCCGTTAGCTAACTATGGCTACACCTTC. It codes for CASSFLPAGPLANYGYTF.

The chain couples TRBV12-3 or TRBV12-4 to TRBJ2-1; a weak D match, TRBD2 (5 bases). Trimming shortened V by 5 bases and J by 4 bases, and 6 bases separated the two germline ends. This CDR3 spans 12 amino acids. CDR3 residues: CASSGGYNEQFF. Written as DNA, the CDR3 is TGTGCCAGCAGTGGAGGTTACAATGAGCAGTTCTTC.

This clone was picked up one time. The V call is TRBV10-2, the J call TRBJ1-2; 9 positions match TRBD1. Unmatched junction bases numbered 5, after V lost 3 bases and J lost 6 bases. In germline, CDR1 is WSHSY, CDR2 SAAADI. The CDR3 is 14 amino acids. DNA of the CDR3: TGCGCCAGCAGTGATGGGACAGGGAGAGATGGCTACACCTTC. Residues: CASSDGTGRDGYTF.

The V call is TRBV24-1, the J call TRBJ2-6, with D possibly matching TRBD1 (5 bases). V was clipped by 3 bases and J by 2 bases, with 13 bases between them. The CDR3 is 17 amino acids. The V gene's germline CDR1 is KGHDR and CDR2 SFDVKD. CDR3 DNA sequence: TGTGCCACCAGTGATGCCACAGGATCCCCTGGGGCCAACGTCCTGACTTTC. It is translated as CATSDATGSPGANVLTF.